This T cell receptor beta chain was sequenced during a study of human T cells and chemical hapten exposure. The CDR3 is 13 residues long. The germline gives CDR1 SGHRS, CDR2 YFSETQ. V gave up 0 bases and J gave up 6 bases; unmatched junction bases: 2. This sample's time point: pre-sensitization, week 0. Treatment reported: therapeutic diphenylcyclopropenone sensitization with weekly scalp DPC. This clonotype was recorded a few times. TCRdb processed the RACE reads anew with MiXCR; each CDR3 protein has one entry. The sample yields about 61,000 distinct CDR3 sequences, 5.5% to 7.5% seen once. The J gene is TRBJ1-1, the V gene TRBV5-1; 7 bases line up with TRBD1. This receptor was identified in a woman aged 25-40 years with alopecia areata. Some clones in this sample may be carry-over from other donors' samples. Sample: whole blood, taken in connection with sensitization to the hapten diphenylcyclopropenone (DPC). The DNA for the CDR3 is TGCGCCAGCAGCTTGGACAGGGGCCCTGAAGCTTTCTTT. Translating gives CASSLDRGPEAFF.